The rows below give T cell receptor beta chains drawn from one sample of a study of shared clonotypes between healthy human individuals. Data came from immunoSEQ multiplex PCR; TCRdb stores just in-frame clones and leaves some out. The sample gives fewer than 1 million clones, 90% to 97% of which show up once; around 0.21% is in the top ten. Sequenced: naive CD8+ T cells sorted from blood. Receptor source: a young man in good health. CDR3s include the opening cysteine and the closing phenylalanine or tryptophan. D genes are given only for firm matches. Clone sizes are given selectively: once, few, many, or a class where the clone is expanded.

j_call d_call v_call clone_size cdr3_nt cdr3_aa
TRBJ2-3 NA TRBV6-4 NA TGTGCCAGCAGTGACTCCGCGGGAAGCACAGATACGCAGTATTTT CASSDSAGSTDTQYF
TRBJ1-2 NA TRBV28 once TGTGCCAGCAGTTTCCCAGGGGCTAACTATGGCTACACCTTC CASSFPGANYGYTF
TRBJ2-3 NA TRBV7-9 NA TGTGCCAGCAGCTTAGTTTTAAGAGATACGCAGTATTTT CASSLVLRDTQYF
TRBJ2-7 NA TRBV10-3 NA TGTGCCATCAGCTTAGGGACAATTCGCTCCTACGAGCAGTACTTC CAISLGTIRSYEQYF
TRBJ2-1 TRBD2 TRBV18 NA TGTGCCAGCTCACCAGCCGAACTAGCGCCGTACAATGAGCAGTTCTTC CASSPAELAPYNEQFF
TRBJ2-7 NA TRBV7-9 NA TGTGCCAGCAGCTTAATCGGCCAGGGATCCTACGAGCAGTACTTC CASSLIGQGSYEQYF
TRBJ1-2 TRBD1 TRBV5-5 NA TGTGCCAGCAGCTTGGCCCGGGACAGAATCTATGGCTACACCTTC CASSLARDRIYGYTF
TRBJ2-7 NA TRBV5-6 NA TGTGCCAGCAGCTTGGTCCCCTACGAGCAGTACTTC CASSLVPYEQYF
TRBJ2-5 NA TRBV7-2 NA TGTGCCAGCAGCTCGTCCGGGACTCCCCAAGAGACCCAGTACTTC CASSSSGTPQETQYF
TRBJ1-4 NA TRBV7-9 NA TGTGCCAGCAGCCCCACGACAGACGAAAAACTGTTTTTT CASSPTTDEKLFF
TRBJ1-1 NA TRBV30 NA TGTGCCTGGAGTGATGCGTGGGAAATGAACACTGAAGCTTTCTTT CAWSDAWEMNTEAFF
TRBJ2-5 TRBD2 TRBV7-9 NA TGTGCCAGCAGCACCCTGGGGAGGGGACCCGCGGAGACCCAGTACTTC CASSTLGRGPAETQYF
TRBJ2-2 NA TRBV6-6 NA TGTGCCAGCAGTCCCACTGACGGAGCTCCCGGGGAGCTGTTTTTT CASSPTDGAPGELFF
TRBJ1-2 NA TRBV5-1 NA TGCGCCAGCAGCTTGACCGCGGGACTTCCTAACTATGGCTACACCTTC CASSLTAGLPNYGYTF
TRBJ2-7 TRBD2 TRBV28 NA TGTGCCAGTAAAGGGACTAGCGGGATCGAGCAGTACTTC CASKGTSGIEQYF
TRBJ2-2 NA TRBV11-2 NA TGTGCCAGCAGCCTCCCGGTGGGGAAGAACACCGGGGAGCTGTTTTTT CASSLPVGKNTGELFF
TRBJ1-1 NA TRBV7-8 NA TGTGCCAGCAGAACAAGGGGGTTTACGGAAGCTTTCTTT CASRTRGFTEAFF
TRBJ2-5 NA TRBV27 NA TGTGCCAGCAGTTTCCTTGGAACCCAAGAGACCCAGTACTTC CASSFLGTQETQYF
TRBJ2-1 TRBD2 TRBV7-9 NA TGTGCCAGCAGCTCCGGGACTAGCGGGAAGAATGAGCAGTTCTTC CASSSGTSGKNEQFF
TRBJ2-3 NA TRBV29-1 NA TGCAGCGTTGAGTTGCAGGGCAAAGATACGCAGTATTTT CSVELQGKDTQYF